This T cell receptor beta chain was observed in a study of monozygotic twins with inflammatory bowel disease. Points from the study as a whole: Among patients, repertoires may have gained variability from differing immunosuppressive treatments.

This CDR3 has 16 amino acids. Germline lookup yields CDR1 KGHSH and CDR2 LQKENI. Regarding this clonotype: Its specificity is not known.

TCRdb re-called the 5' RACE reads and shows each CDR3 protein once, DNA omitted. Its table records fewer than 150,000 distinct CDR3 sequences. V and J are TRBV18 and TRBJ1-6; the TRBD1 assignment by TCRdb is unverifiable without DNA. The source is a human donor with ulcerative colitis or Crohn's disease, or a healthy co-twin of an affected twin (not recorded which). The sample comprised blood. CDR3 amino acids: CASSPGPTGANSPLHF.